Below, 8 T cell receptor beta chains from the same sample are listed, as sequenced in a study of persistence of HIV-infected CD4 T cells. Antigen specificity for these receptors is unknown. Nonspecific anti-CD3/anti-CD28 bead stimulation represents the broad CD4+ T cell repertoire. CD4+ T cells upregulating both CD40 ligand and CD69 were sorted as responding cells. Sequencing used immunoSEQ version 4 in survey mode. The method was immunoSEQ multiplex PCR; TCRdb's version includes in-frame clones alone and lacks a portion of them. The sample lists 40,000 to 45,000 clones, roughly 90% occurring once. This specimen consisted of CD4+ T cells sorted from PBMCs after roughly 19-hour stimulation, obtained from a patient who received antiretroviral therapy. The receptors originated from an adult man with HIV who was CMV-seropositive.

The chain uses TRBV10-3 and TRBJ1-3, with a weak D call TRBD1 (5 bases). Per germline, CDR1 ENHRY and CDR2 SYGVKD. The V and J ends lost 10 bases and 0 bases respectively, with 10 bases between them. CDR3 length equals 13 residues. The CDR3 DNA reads TGTGCCACTCGGGGGAGCTCTGGAAACACCATATATTTT. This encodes CATRGSSGNTIYF.

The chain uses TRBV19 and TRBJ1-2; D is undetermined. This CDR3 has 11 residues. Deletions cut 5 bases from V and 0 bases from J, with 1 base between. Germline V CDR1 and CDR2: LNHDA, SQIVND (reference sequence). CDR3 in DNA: TGTGCCAGTAGTGCTAACTATGGCTACACCTTC. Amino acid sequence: CASSANYGYTF.

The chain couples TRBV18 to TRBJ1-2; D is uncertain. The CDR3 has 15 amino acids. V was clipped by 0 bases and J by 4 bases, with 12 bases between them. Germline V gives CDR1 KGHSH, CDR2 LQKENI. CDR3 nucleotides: TGTGCCAGCTCACCACCAGCCGGGTTGGGCTATGGCTACACCTTC. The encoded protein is CASSPPAGLGYGYTF.

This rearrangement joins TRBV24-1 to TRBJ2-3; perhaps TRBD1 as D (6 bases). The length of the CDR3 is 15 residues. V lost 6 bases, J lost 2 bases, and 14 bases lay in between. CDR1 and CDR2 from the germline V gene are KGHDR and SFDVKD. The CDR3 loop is CATSYQGSPTDTQYF. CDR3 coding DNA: TGTGCCACCAGTTACCAGGGGTCCCCCACAGATACGCAGTATTTT.

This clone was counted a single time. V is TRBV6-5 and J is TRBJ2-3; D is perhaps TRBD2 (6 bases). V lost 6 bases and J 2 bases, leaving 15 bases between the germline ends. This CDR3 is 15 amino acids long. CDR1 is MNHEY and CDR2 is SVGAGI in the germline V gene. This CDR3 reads CASRRRSSVTDTQYF. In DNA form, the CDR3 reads TGTGCCAGCAGGCGGAGGTCTAGCGTCACAGATACGCAGTATTTT.

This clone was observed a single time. DNA for the CDR3: TGTGCCAGCAGCCTTCAGGACAGATACGAGCAGTACTTC. As protein: CASSLQDRYEQYF. The rearrangement joins TRBV6-6 to TRBJ2-7; maybe TRBD1 (6 bases). V lost 6 bases, J lost 4 bases, and 13 bases lay in between. Germline V gives CDR1 MNHNY, CDR2 SVGAGI (reference sequence). The CDR3 covers 13 residues.

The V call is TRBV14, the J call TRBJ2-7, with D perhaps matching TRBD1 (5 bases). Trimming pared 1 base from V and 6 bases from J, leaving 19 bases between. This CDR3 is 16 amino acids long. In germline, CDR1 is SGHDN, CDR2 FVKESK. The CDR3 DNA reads TGTGCCAGCAGCCAAGCACGGACACCCCTTACGGGCGAGCAGTACTTC. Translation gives CASSQARTPLTGEQYF.

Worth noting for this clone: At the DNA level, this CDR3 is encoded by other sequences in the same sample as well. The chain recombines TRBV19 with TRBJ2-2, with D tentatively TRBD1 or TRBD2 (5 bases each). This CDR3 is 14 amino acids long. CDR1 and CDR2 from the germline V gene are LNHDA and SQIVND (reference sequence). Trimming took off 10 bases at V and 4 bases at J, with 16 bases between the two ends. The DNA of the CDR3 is TGTGCCACCTCATCGGGGCAGTCCACCGGGGAGCTGTTTTTT. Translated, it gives CATSSGQSTGELFF.